Sequencing of this T cell receptor (beta chain) was carried out in a study of neurological immune-mediated disorders. TCRdb reprocessed the 5' RACE reads via MiXCR and lists one record per CDR3 protein. Of about 55,000 distinct CDR3 sequences in the sample, 4.2% were seen once. V shed 0 bases, J shed 7 bases, and the junction held 3 bases outside the gene matches. The length of the CDR3 is 13 residues. Germline V lookup: CDR1 SGHRS, CDR2 YFSETQ. This clonotype has a count of ten or more. The sequencing sample was made of PBMCs. The rearrangement joins TRBV5-1 to TRBJ1-1; TRBD1 matches at 7 bases. The receptor was isolated from a man between 45 and 60 years old with multiple sclerosis. This CDR3 reads CASSLGQGGEAFF. The CDR3 DNA sequence: TGCGCCAGCAGCTTGGGACAGGGTGGTGAAGCTTTCTTT.